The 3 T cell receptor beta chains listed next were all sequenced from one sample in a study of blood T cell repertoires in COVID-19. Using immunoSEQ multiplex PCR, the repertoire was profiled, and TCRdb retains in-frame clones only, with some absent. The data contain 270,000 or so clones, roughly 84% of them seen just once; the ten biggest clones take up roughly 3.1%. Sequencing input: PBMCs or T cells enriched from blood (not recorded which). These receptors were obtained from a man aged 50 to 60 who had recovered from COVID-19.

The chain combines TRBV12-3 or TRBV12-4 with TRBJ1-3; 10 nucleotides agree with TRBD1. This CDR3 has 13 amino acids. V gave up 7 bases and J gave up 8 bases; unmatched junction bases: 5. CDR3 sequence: CASNDRGRDTIYF. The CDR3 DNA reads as TGTGCCAGCAACGACAGGGGGCGAGACACCATATATTTT.

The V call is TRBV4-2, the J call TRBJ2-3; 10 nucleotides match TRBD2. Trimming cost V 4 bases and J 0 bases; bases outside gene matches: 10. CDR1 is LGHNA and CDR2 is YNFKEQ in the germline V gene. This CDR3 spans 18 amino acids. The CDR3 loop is CASSPRGSGGTSTDTQYF. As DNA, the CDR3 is TGTGCCAGCAGCCCGCGGGGTAGCGGGGGGACTAGCACAGATACGCAGTATTTT.

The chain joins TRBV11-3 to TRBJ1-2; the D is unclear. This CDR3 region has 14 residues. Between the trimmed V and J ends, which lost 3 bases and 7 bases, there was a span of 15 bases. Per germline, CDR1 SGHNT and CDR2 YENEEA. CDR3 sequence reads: CASSFVFGGSGYTF. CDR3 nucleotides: TGTGCCAGCAGCTTTGTTTTTGGAGGGTCTGGCTACACCTTC. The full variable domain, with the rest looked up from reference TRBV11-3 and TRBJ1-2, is EAGVVQSPRYKIIEKKQPVAFWCNPISGHNTLYWYLQNLGQGPELLIRYENEEAVDDSQLPKDRFSAERLKGVDSTLKIQPAELGDSAVYLCASSFVFGGSGYTFGSGTRLTVV.